The clone carrying this T cell receptor (beta chain) was recorded a few times. The record originates from a study of CD8 T cells in ankylosing spondylitis. TCRdb analysed the 5' RACE reads with MiXCR anew, one entry per CDR3 protein. This sample carries a few hundred thousand distinct CDR3 sequences, 20% to 25% of them seen once, and the ten largest clones take roughly 3.6%. CDR1 is LGHNA and CDR2 is YNFKEQ in the germline V gene. The CDR3 has 18 amino acids. Trimming stripped 4 bases from V and 4 bases from J, with 23 bases between. This chain links TRBV4-2 with TRBJ2-1; TRBD1 or TRBD2 may be the D gene (5 bases each). The source material was blood, either unsorted or a sorted T cell fraction (not recorded which). The origin of this receptor is a female donor with ankylosing spondylitis or in good health (not recorded which). The CDR3 region is CASSRITGGSVRYNEQFF. CDR3 nucleotides: TGTGCCAGCAGCCGTATTACTGGGGGAAGCGTTCGGTACAATGAGCAGTTCTTC.